Listed below are T cell receptor beta chains from one sample, sequenced in a study of radiation and T cells in renal cell carcinoma. Assay: immunoSEQ multiplex PCR; the TCRdb copy retains only in-frame clones and omits some. Among about 95,000 clones listed, about 86% were seen once. This specimen consisted of blood, obtained from a patient whose treatment included radiotherapy and nephrectomy. Receptors were obtained from a man aged 50-60 years with renal cell carcinoma. Each CDR3 is given with its conserved first and last residue. The D gene is left open where the match is weak.

CASSLAGRGVDVFF	.	TRBV5-6	TRBJ1-1
CASSLDRGNSPLHF	TRBD1	TRBV5-1	TRBJ1-6
CASSMWSRGETQYF	.	TRBV19	TRBJ2-5
CASSRPPLDEQYF	.	TRBV28	TRBJ2-7
CASSEYRGTRESEAFF	.	TRBV27	TRBJ1-1
CASTVGTSSYNSPLHF	.	TRBV2	TRBJ1-6
CASTSGGTGYYNEQFF	.	TRBV28	TRBJ2-1
CASSYPGEEPQHF	.	TRBV7-9	TRBJ1-5
CASSATRSQETQYF	.	TRBV6-1	TRBJ2-5
CASSYTGEAEAFF	.	TRBV7-9	TRBJ1-1
CASSLEAVGGRNTEAFF	.	TRBV5-5	TRBJ1-1
CASSQERGGVYEQYF	.	TRBV4-1	TRBJ2-7
CASSDPRGNQPQHF	.	TRBV2	TRBJ1-5
CSVVRNVGNEQFF	.	TRBV29-1	TRBJ2-1
CASSQDTGELFF	.	TRBV6-5	TRBJ2-2
CASSFDGNTNEKLFF	.	TRBV5-5	TRBJ1-4
CASSVAQGIYGYTF	.	TRBV9	TRBJ1-2
CASRKSRDSSYNEQFF	TRBD1	TRBV6-6	TRBJ2-1
CASSLGTGLFGYTF	TRBD1	TRBV7-9	TRBJ1-2
CASSPRPHQGRETQYF	.	TRBV7-2	TRBJ2-5
CASGTPGSRSTDTQYF	.	TRBV7-2	TRBJ2-3
CSVGEFSNQPQHF	.	TRBV29-1	TRBJ1-5
CASSEVTANYEQYF	.	TRBV10-2	TRBJ2-7
CAWTVRDWTGGAESYGYTF	TRBD1	TRBV30	TRBJ1-2
CASSLAYGTERNTEAFF	TRBD1	TRBV7-8	TRBJ1-1
CASSLGGGADTQYF	.	TRBV7-6	TRBJ2-3
CASSPPSGGLQETQYF	.	TRBV18	TRBJ2-5
CASSYGGEQYF	.	TRBV6-5	TRBJ2-7
CASSEPDSATQYF	.	TRBV2	TRBJ2-5
CASLGTGGDTQYF	.	TRBV10-2	TRBJ2-3
CASSSSPYNEQFF	.	TRBV19	TRBJ2-1
CASSQESLSSGGAIYEQFF	TRBD2	TRBV4-2	TRBJ2-1
CASTQGEGALSYNEQFF	.	TRBV5-1	TRBJ2-1
CASSLLAGGVNEQFF	TRBD2	TRBV5-6	TRBJ2-1
CASSPLPGVYGYTF	.	TRBV5-1	TRBJ1-2
CASSLGPQETQYF	.	TRBV11-3	TRBJ2-5
CASWNSYNEQFF	.	TRBV19	TRBJ2-1
CASSQSALRDREYEQYF	TRBD1	TRBV4-1	TRBJ2-7
CASSIFHSHNEKLFF	.	TRBV19	TRBJ1-4
CASSYRTAPNAEAFF	.	TRBV5-1	TRBJ1-1
CASSLAPFGQTSGNTIYF	.	TRBV7-6	TRBJ1-3